This T cell receptor beta chain emerged from a study of T cells in Graves' hyperthyroidism and ophthalmopathy. From RNA transcripts, TCR beta CDR3 regions were amplified. First-round RT-PCR with HTBI primers amplified the TCR CDR3 region. TCRdb re-called the multiplex PCR reads through MiXCR, storing one row per CDR3 protein. The profile shows about 540,000 distinct CDR3 sequences, 40% to 55% of them singletons. If no ophthalmopathy progression occurred within 18 months, Graves' hyperthyroidism was stable. The V gene's germline CDR1 is SGHDN and CDR2 FVKESK. The CDR3 sequence is 14 residues long. V was clipped by 5 bases and J by 10 bases, with 17 bases between them.

The J gene is TRBJ1-4, the V gene TRBV14; TRBD1 is a possible D gene (5 bases). Sequenced sample: peripheral blood or thyroid tissue (not recorded which). This TCR derives from a woman aged 18 to 35 with Graves' hyperthyroidism. The CDR3 region has the DNA TGTGCCAGCAGCTCGCGGGGCGTTTCGGGAAAACTGTTTTTT. Translating gives CASSSRGVSGKLFF.